A selection of T cell receptor beta chains follows, all from one sample in a study of blood T cell repertoires in COVID-19. Sequenced by immunoSEQ multiplex PCR; TCRdb stores in-frame clones only, minus some. Of about 85,000 clones listed, around 82% are singletons. Sequencing was performed on peripheral blood. These receptors were taken from a man aged 60 to 75 with acute or convalescent COVID-19. CDR3s include the opening cysteine and the closing phenylalanine or tryptophan. D genes are given only for firm matches. Size is omitted from some rows. Given values are once, few, many or a class for expanded clones.

d_gene: .
j_gene: TRBJ2-2
v_gene: TRBV6-5
abundance: .
CDR3aa: CASHKGGYDTGELFF
CDR3nt: TGTGCCAGTCATAAAGGAGGGTATGACACCGGGGAGCTGTTTTTT

d_gene: TRBD1
j_gene: TRBJ2-2
v_gene: TRBV29-1
abundance: few
CDR3aa: CSVGQGANTGELFF
CDR3nt: TGCAGCGTTGGACAGGGGGCGAACACCGGGGAGCTGTTTTTT

d_gene: TRBD1
j_gene: TRBJ2-5
v_gene: TRBV3-1/TRBV3-2
abundance: .
CDR3aa: CASSTYRGRVETQYF
CDR3nt: TGTGCCAGCAGCACCTACAGGGGGCGCGTAGAGACCCAGTACTTC

d_gene: .
j_gene: TRBJ1-1
v_gene: TRBV7-2
abundance: once
CDR3aa: CASSLLLVNAEAFF
CDR3nt: TGTGCCAGCAGCTTGTTACTTGTGAACGCTGAAGCTTTCTTT

d_gene: TRBD1
j_gene: TRBJ1-1
v_gene: TRBV7-2
abundance: .
CDR3aa: CASSLDRALRGRTEAFF
CDR3nt: TGTGCCAGCAGCTTGGACAGGGCTTTGAGAGGTCGCACTGAAGCTTTCTTT

d_gene: TRBD1
j_gene: TRBJ1-2
v_gene: TRBV19
abundance: .
CDR3aa: CASSIEMGQGVNTYGYTF
CDR3nt: TGTGCCAGTAGTATAGAGATGGGACAGGGGGTTAATACCTATGGCTACACCTTC

d_gene: TRBD1
j_gene: TRBJ1-3
v_gene: TRBV29-1
abundance: .
CDR3aa: CSARTGTGSGNTIYF
CDR3nt: TGCAGCGCCAGAACCGGGACAGGGTCTGGAAACACCATATATTTT

d_gene: .
j_gene: TRBJ2-1
v_gene: TRBV12-3/TRBV12-4
abundance: .
CDR3aa: CASSKTANEQFF
CDR3nt: TGTGCCAGCAGTAAGACAGCCAATGAGCAGTTCTTC

d_gene: TRBD1
j_gene: TRBJ2-1
v_gene: TRBV7-6
abundance: few
CDR3aa: CASSLVGTGDNEQFF
CDR3nt: TGTGCCAGCAGCTTAGTTGGGACAGGGGACAATGAGCAGTTCTTC

d_gene: TRBD2
j_gene: TRBJ2-1
v_gene: TRBV7-3
abundance: .
CDR3aa: CASSLAPVVGPSGGEDEQFF
CDR3nt: TGTGCCAGCAGCCTTGCCCCGGTGGTTGGGCCTAGCGGGGGGGAGGATGAGCAGTTCTTC

d_gene: .
j_gene: TRBJ2-5
v_gene: TRBV12-3/TRBV12-4
abundance: .
CDR3aa: CASRVSGSGTQYF
CDR3nt: TGTGCCAGCAGGGTCAGTGGTTCGGGGACCCAGTACTTC

d_gene: TRBD1
j_gene: TRBJ1-5
v_gene: TRBV27
abundance: .
CDR3aa: CASRPARGTAEDQPQHF
CDR3nt: TGTGCCAGCAGACCTGCCCGGGGGACAGCCGAAGATCAGCCCCAGCATTTT

d_gene: TRBD1
j_gene: TRBJ1-2
v_gene: TRBV7-9
abundance: .
CDR3aa: CASSLERDRYYGYTF
CDR3nt: TGTGCCAGCAGCTTAGAAAGGGACAGATACTATGGCTACACCTTC

d_gene: TRBD2
j_gene: TRBJ2-1
v_gene: TRBV5-1
abundance: .
CDR3aa: CASSLRTSENNEQFF
CDR3nt: TGCGCCAGCAGCTTGAGGACTAGCGAGAACAATGAGCAGTTCTTC

d_gene: .
j_gene: TRBJ1-3
v_gene: TRBV4-1
abundance: .
CDR3aa: CASSQDNRQYRNTIYF
CDR3nt: TGCGCCAGCAGCCAAGATAACCGACAGTACCGAAACACCATATATTTT

d_gene: .
j_gene: TRBJ1-3
v_gene: TRBV9
abundance: .
CDR3aa: CASSPRLGNSGNTIYF
CDR3nt: TGTGCCAGCAGCCCCAGGCTTGGAAACTCTGGAAACACCATATATTTT

d_gene: .
j_gene: TRBJ1-2
v_gene: TRBV27
abundance: .
CDR3aa: CASSSYRENYGYTF
CDR3nt: TGTGCCAGCAGTTCCTACAGGGAAAACTATGGCTACACCTTC

d_gene: TRBD2
j_gene: TRBJ2-2
v_gene: TRBV18
abundance: .
CDR3aa: CASSPPAGGTGELFF
CDR3nt: TGTGCCAGCTCACCCCCAGCGGGGGGCACCGGGGAGCTGTTTTTT

d_gene: TRBD1
j_gene: TRBJ2-7
v_gene: TRBV19
abundance: .
CDR3aa: CASSIRDREQDEQYF
CDR3nt: TGTGCCAGTAGTATCAGGGACAGGGAACAAGACGAGCAGTACTTC

d_gene: TRBD1
j_gene: TRBJ1-2
v_gene: TRBV19
abundance: once
CDR3aa: CASSLDRDYGYTF
CDR3nt: TGTGCCAGTAGCCTAGACAGGGACTATGGCTACACCTTC

d_gene: TRBD2
j_gene: TRBJ2-3
v_gene: TRBV5-5
abundance: .
CDR3aa: CASRVEAGGWADTQYF
CDR3nt: TGTGCCAGCAGGGTCGAGGCGGGGGGTTGGGCAGATACGCAGTATTTT

d_gene: .
j_gene: TRBJ2-7
v_gene: TRBV5-6
abundance: .
CDR3aa: CASSLAGFEQYF
CDR3nt: TGTGCCAGCAGCTTGGCGGGGTTCGAGCAGTACTTC

d_gene: .
j_gene: TRBJ1-2
v_gene: TRBV6-5
abundance: .
CDR3aa: CASSYSSLRGHYGYTF
CDR3nt: TGTGCCAGCAGTTACTCGAGCCTCAGGGGCCATTATGGCTACACCTTC

d_gene: .
j_gene: TRBJ2-5
v_gene: TRBV5-1
abundance: once
CDR3aa: CASSLSLAAGETQYF
CDR3nt: TGCGCCAGCAGCTTGAGTCTAGCCGCAGGAGAGACCCAGTACTTC

d_gene: .
j_gene: TRBJ1-6
v_gene: TRBV4-1
abundance: .
CDR3aa: CASSQGHLRDSPLHF
CDR3nt: TGCGCCAGCAGCCAAGGCCATCTCCGGGATTCACCCCTCCACTTT

d_gene: .
j_gene: TRBJ1-4
v_gene: TRBV7-2
abundance: .
CDR3aa: CASSLDSGEFEKLFF
CDR3nt: TGTGCCAGCAGCTTAGACTCAGGGGAATTCGAGAAACTGTTTTTT

d_gene: .
j_gene: TRBJ1-1
v_gene: TRBV11-1
abundance: few
CDR3aa: CASSAYRANTEAFF
CDR3nt: TGTGCCAGCAGCGCATACAGGGCGAACACTGAAGCTTTCTTT

d_gene: .
j_gene: TRBJ2-7
v_gene: TRBV19
abundance: .
CDR3aa: CASSIGAGSYEQYF
CDR3nt: TGTGCCAGTAGTATTGGGGCAGGAAGCTACGAGCAGTACTTC

d_gene: TRBD1
j_gene: TRBJ2-4
v_gene: TRBV19
abundance: .
CDR3aa: CASSASGGWAKNIQYF
CDR3nt: TGTGCCAGTAGCGCATCAGGGGGCTGGGCCAAAAACATTCAGTACTTC

d_gene: .
j_gene: TRBJ1-5
v_gene: TRBV13
abundance: .
CDR3aa: CASSLGRQSNQPQHF
CDR3nt: TGTGCCAGCAGCTTAGGGCGGCAGAGCAATCAGCCCCAGCATTTT

d_gene: TRBD2
j_gene: TRBJ2-3
v_gene: TRBV7-2
abundance: once
CDR3aa: CASSLGTSGGAAQYF
CDR3nt: TGTGCCAGCAGCTTAGGGACTAGCGGGGGGGCTGCGCAGTATTTT

d_gene: TRBD1
j_gene: TRBJ1-2
v_gene: TRBV3-1/TRBV3-2
abundance: .
CDR3aa: CASSQSFGRRGLDYGYTF
CDR3nt: TGTGCCAGCAGCCAGTCCTTCGGGCGCAGGGGGCTTGACTATGGCTACACCTTC

d_gene: .
j_gene: TRBJ1-2
v_gene: TRBV3-1/TRBV3-2
abundance: .
CDR3aa: CASSPLDTAYGYTF
CDR3nt: TGTGCCAGCAGCCCCCTGGACACCGCATATGGCTACACCTTC

d_gene: .
j_gene: TRBJ2-2
v_gene: TRBV9
abundance: .
CDR3aa: CASSQASEGGELFF
CDR3nt: TGTGCCAGCAGCCAAGCTAGCGAGGGCGGGGAGCTGTTTTTT

d_gene: .
j_gene: TRBJ1-5
v_gene: TRBV4-1
abundance: .
CDR3aa: CASSQDYSLNQPQHF
CDR3nt: TGCGCCAGCAGCCAAGATTACAGCCTCAATCAGCCCCAGCATTTT

d_gene: TRBD1
j_gene: TRBJ1-2
v_gene: TRBV7-6
abundance: .
CDR3aa: CASTPGTGSLYGYTF
CDR3nt: TGTGCCAGCACCCCCGGGACAGGGTCTCTCTATGGCTACACCTTC

d_gene: TRBD1
j_gene: TRBJ1-2
v_gene: TRBV27
abundance: few
CDR3aa: CASSSPQGAEGYTF
CDR3nt: TGTGCCAGCAGTTCCCCACAGGGGGCAGAAGGCTACACCTTC

d_gene: .
j_gene: TRBJ1-1
v_gene: TRBV5-1
abundance: .
CDR3aa: CASSPRAENTEAFF
CDR3nt: TGCGCCAGCAGCCCGAGGGCAGAAAACACTGAAGCTTTCTTT

d_gene: TRBD1
j_gene: TRBJ2-5
v_gene: TRBV4-3
abundance: .
CDR3aa: CASSQDGGQSETQYF
CDR3nt: TGCGCCAGCAGCCAAGATGGGGGACAGTCGGAGACCCAGTACTTC

d_gene: .
j_gene: TRBJ1-3
v_gene: TRBV9
abundance: .
CDR3aa: CASSVEGGGVGNTIYF
CDR3nt: TGTGCCAGCAGCGTAGAGGGTGGAGGGGTTGGAAACACCATATATTTT

d_gene: .
j_gene: TRBJ1-2
v_gene: TRBV7-2
abundance: .
CDR3aa: CASSSSGGYGYTF
CDR3nt: TGTGCCAGCAGCTCCTCGGGGGGCTATGGCTACACCTTC